One T cell receptor (beta chain) is described in this entry. Its target is not known. This may be a read error: a much more frequent sequence differs by one nucleotide. This entry is derived from a study of molecular identifiers for immune sequencing clone quantification. V was cut by 9 bases and J by 4 bases, with 15 bases left in between. The CDR3 sequence is 14 residues long. In germline, CDR1 is MDHEN, CDR2 SYDVKM. The authors built bulk TCR libraries by previously described methods with listed TCR primers. TCRdb reprocessed the PCR reads via MiXCR and lists one record per CDR3 protein. The sample lists about 640,000 distinct CDR3 sequences; roughly 21% were seen once. Source material for naive CD8 libraries was roughly 18,000 to 1,000,000 sorted cells, with 10%, 30% or 50% RNA. Sorted naive CD8 T cells were those defined as CD8+CD4-CCR7+CD45RA+. Overall study findings and caveats: Sharing of a barcode by identical TCR molecules could cause highly expanded clone sizes to be underestimated.

The TCR was taken from a human donor in good health. Some libraries in this study had Jurkat cell RNA spiked in. The sequenced sample consisted of naive CD8+ T cells from blood, with Jurkat cell RNA spiked in. Subset defined: FACS-sorted CD8+CD4-CCR7+CD45RA+ naive T cells. The chain has TRBV28 and TRBJ2-2; D gene ambiguous. This CDR3 is CASSGLMGTGELFF. CDR3 coding DNA: TGTGCCAGTTCTGGCTTGATGGGCACCGGGGAGCTGTTTTTT.